This TCR beta chain was sequenced during a study of graft-versus-host responses after intestinal transplantation. Whole-study context: Transplants were multivisceral, liver-intestinal, or isolated intestinal.

In the case of this clone: Its antigen is not known.

Clones were sequenced by immunoSEQ multiplex PCR, and TCRdb holds only the in-frame ones, with some missing. The sample contains approximately 77,000 clones, approximately 92% of which appear only once. The study's findings and limits: Graft-versus-host to host-versus-graft clonal ratios in allografts were high in patients with graft-donor T cell macrochimerism. The recipient marrow held GvH clones, and some of them showed up first in ileum or blood. Peak levels of circulating GvH clones tracked with early post-transplant HvG declines.

This CDR3 is 15 amino acids long. V was clipped by 1 base and J by 3 bases; unmatched bases: 2. Germline V gene lookup returns CDR1 WSHSY and CDR2 SAAADI. The chain joins TRBV10-2 to TRBJ2-7; 11 nucleotides line up with TRBD1. The source was PBMCs, collected 98 days after intestinal transplantation. This receptor was taken from a human patient who received an intestinal transplant, so some T cells may come from the graft donor. The CDR3: CASSEWGQGDYEQYF. CDR3 bases: TGCGCCAGCAGTGAGTGGGGACAGGGGGACTACGAGCAGTACTTC.